These 30 T cell receptor beta chains were sequenced from one sample in a study of early T cells in non-severe SARS-CoV-2 infection. TCRdb passed the 5' RACE reads through MiXCR, listing each CDR3 protein once. The sample holds around 84,000 distinct CDR3 sequences, over 9.5% seen once. The starting material was whole blood, obtained at baseline. The receptors were sampled from an adult who was a healthcare worker with PCR-confirmed SARS-CoV-2 infection or an uninfected control (not recorded which).

In its sample, this clonotype was seen a few times. The gene calls are TRBV28 and TRBJ1-1; D uncertain. This CDR3 spans 14 amino acids. Trimming cost V 2 bases and J 3 bases, with 10 bases left between them. CDR1 and CDR2 (germline): MDHEN, SYDVKM. CDR3 protein: CASSLVRADTEAFF. The CDR3 DNA reads TGTGCCAGCAGTTTAGTGCGGGCGGACACTGAAGCTTTCTTT.

In its sample, this clonotype was seen many times. The gene calls are TRBV20-1 and TRBJ1-5; 8 nucleotides match TRBD1. J was trimmed by 3 bases and V by 4 bases; bases with no gene match: 2. Germline lookup yields CDR1 DFQATT and CDR2 SNEGSKA (reference sequence). The CDR3 is 13 residues long. CDR3 bases: TGCAGTGCTACAGGGGGCTCCAATCAGCCCCAGCATTTT. Translated, it gives CSATGGSNQPQHF.

This rearrangement joins TRBV20-1 to TRBJ2-1; tentative D call: TRBD1 (7 bases). The CDR3 spans 14 residues. V lost 3 bases and J lost 4, with 13 bases in between. CDR1 DFQATT and CDR2 SNEGSKA come from the germline V gene (reference sequence). In DNA form, the CDR3 reads TGCAGTGCTAGGAGGGCAGGGGGGTACAATGAGCAGTTCTTC. It codes for CSARRAGGYNEQFF.

This clonotype showed up just a few times. The chain uses TRBV6-1 and TRBJ2-3; 9 bases fit TRBD2. CDR1 MNHNS and CDR2 SASEGT come from the germline V gene. This CDR3 comprises 16 residues. V shed 5 bases and J 2 bases; nucleotides not matched to a gene: 8. The DNA for the CDR3 is TGTGCCAGCAGTTCCCGTAGCGGGAGCTCCACAGATACGCAGTATTTT. Its protein product is CASSSRSGSSTDTQYF.

This clonotype came up a few times. The chain carries TRBV7-8 and TRBJ2-1, with 16 bases matching TRBD2. V lost 1 base and J lost 7; bases outside the gene matches: 13. In germline, CDR1 is SGHVS, CDR2 FQNEAQ. The CDR3 sequence is 20 residues long. The CDR3 loop reads CASSLGGTSGRAALANEQFF. CDR3 coding DNA: TGTGCCAGCAGCTTAGGGGGGACTAGCGGGAGGGCGGCCTTGGCAAATGAGCAGTTCTTC.

At least ten counts were recorded for this clonotype. This sequence joins TRBV7-2 and TRBJ2-7; the match to TRBD1 covers 8 bases. CDR1 is SGHTA and CDR2 is FQGNSA in the germline V gene. The CDR3 is made up of 15 amino acids. The V and J ends lost 3 bases and 2 bases, in that order; junction bases with no gene match: 6. CDR3 residues: CASSFTGTGAYEQYF. The CDR3 DNA follows: TGTGCCAGCAGCTTCACGGGGACAGGAGCCTACGAGCAGTACTTC.

This clonotype appeared many times. This chain's CDR3 is CASSQDYGTNYEQYF. The CDR3 region has the DNA TGTGCCAGCAGCCAAGATTATGGGACAAACTACGAGCAGTACTTC. The chain carries TRBV4-2 and TRBJ2-7; D is perhaps TRBD1 (6 bases). Trimming took 0 bases from V and 3 from J, leaving 12 bases between them. The V gene's germline CDR1 is LGHNA and CDR2 YNFKEQ. The CDR3 extends over 15 amino acids.

The chain joins TRBV12-3 or TRBV12-4 to TRBJ2-5, with TRBD2 matching 9 bases. The V segment lost 5 bases and the J segment 7 bases; nucleotides outside the gene matches: 8. There are 14 residues in the CDR3. The CDR3 DNA follows: TGTGCCAGCAGTCAGACTAGCGGACCCGGGACCCAGTACTTC. The encoded protein is CASSQTSGPGTQYF.

In its sample, this clonotype was seen many times. V and J are TRBV28 and TRBJ1-6; TRBD1 might be the D (5 bases). CDR3 length: 15 amino acids. Trimming removed 7 bases from V and 6 bases from J, with 16 bases in between. From germline, CDR1 is MDHEN and CDR2 SYDVKM. The CDR3 DNA is TGTGCCAGCACCCTTGGGGGGGGTGGTAATTCACCCCTCCACTTT. Amino acids: CASTLGGGGNSPLHF.

The chain recombines TRBV7-6 with TRBJ1-1; unclear D gene. This CDR3 comprises 13 residues. Trimming took 5 bases from V and 0 from J, leaving 7 bases between them. Germline CDR1 reads SGHVS; CDR2 reads FNYEAQ. CDR3 in DNA: TGTGCCAGCAGCGGTAACATGAACACTGAAGCTTTCTTT. Translating it yields CASSGNMNTEAFF.

This sequence joins TRBV20-1 and TRBJ2-7, with D possibly matching TRBD1 (5 bases). The CDR3 is 14 amino acids. The germline V and J ends were trimmed by 3 bases and 2 bases, with 14 bases remaining between them. The germline CDR1 and CDR2 sequences are DFQATT and SNEGSKA (reference sequence). The CDR3 loop reads CSAREPQGTYEQYF. CDR3 bases: TGCAGTGCTAGGGAGCCTCAGGGAACCTACGAGCAGTACTTC.

This clonotype was seen at least ten times. V and J are TRBV3-1 and TRBJ2-1; 9 bases fit TRBD2. Per the germline V gene, CDR1 is LGHDT and CDR2 is YNNKEL (reference sequence). V trimming: 6 bases; J trimming: 9 bases; junction bases outside the gene matches: 3. CDR3 length: 12 residues. The CDR3 DNA sequence: TGTGCCAGCAGGGATAGCGGGAGTGAGCAGTTCTTC. This encodes CASRDSGSEQFF.

This clonotype was picked up a small number of times. The V and J genes are TRBV19 and TRBJ2-1; 15 bases match TRBD2. The CDR3 runs to 14 residues. Germline V gene data show CDR1 as LNHDA and CDR2 as SQIVND (reference sequence). V was pared by 8 bases and J by 9 bases, with 5 bases of the junction left unmatched. CDR3 sequence reads: CASGTSGRTSEQFF. The CDR3 DNA reads as TGTGCCAGTGGGACTAGCGGGAGGACCAGTGAGCAGTTCTTC.

This clonotype was seen a handful of times. CDR3 in DNA: TGTGCCATCAGCTCAACTGAAGCAGACAGGGGTGGAAACACCATATATTTT. Encoded protein: CAISSTEADRGGNTIYF. This rearrangement joins TRBV10-3 to TRBJ1-3, with 8 bases fitting TRBD1. V trimming: 6 bases; J trimming: 3 bases; junction bases outside the gene matches: 13. This CDR3 has 17 amino acids. From germline, CDR1 is ENHRY and CDR2 SYGVKD.

This clonotype was found many times. The chain is built from TRBV5-4 and TRBJ2-3; 9 bases align to TRBD2. The V segment lost 4 bases and the J segment 5 bases; nucleotides outside the gene matches: 11. The germline V gene has CDR1 SGHNT and CDR2 YYREEE (reference sequence). The CDR3 runs 16 residues. CDR3 protein: CASSLLSGSAGDTQYF. In DNA, the CDR3 is TGTGCCAGCAGCCTCCTTAGCGGGAGCGCGGGAGATACGCAGTATTTT.

This clonotype was detected ten times or more. This chain connects TRBV7-8 to TRBJ1-6, with unresolved D. CDR1 SGHVS and CDR2 FQNEAQ come from the germline V gene. The V end lost 3 bases, the J end lost 9 bases, and 6 bases lay between the germline ends. The length of the CDR3 is 12 residues. CDR3 amino acids: CASSFDLSPLHF. The DNA for the CDR3 is TGTGCCAGCAGCTTCGACCTTTCACCCCTCCACTTT.

This clonotype was counted a few times. The chain uses TRBV14 and TRBJ1-1; D is unresolved. The V gene's germline CDR1 is SGHDN and CDR2 FVKESK. V lost 3 bases, J lost 4 bases, and 9 bases lay in between. This CDR3 has 13 amino acids. CDR3 coding DNA: TGTGCCAGCAGCCAGGGGTTAGGCACTGAAGCTTTCTTT. Its translation is CASSQGLGTEAFF.

This clonotype has a handful of counts. The J gene is TRBJ2-7, the V gene TRBV5-4, with a possible D match to TRBD1 (6 bases). The ends were cut back, 4 bases at V and 4 bases at J, with 21 bases in the middle. The CDR3 loop spans 16 amino acids. Germline loops: CDR1 SGHNT, CDR2 YYREEE (reference sequence). The CDR3 DNA is TGTGCCAGCAGCGTGGGTCAGGGGATAACGCGGTACGAGCAGTACTTC. Amino acid sequence: CASSVGQGITRYEQYF.

This clonotype was seen repeatedly, ten times or more. The chain couples TRBV18 to TRBJ2-1; D is perhaps TRBD1 or TRBD2 (5 bases each). V lost 4 bases and J 9 bases, leaving 16 bases between the germline ends. This CDR3 contains 14 residues. CDR1 KGHSH and CDR2 LQKENI come from the germline V gene. The CDR3 region is CASSLGTNMGEQFF. CDR3 sequence (DNA): TGTGCCAGCTCACTGGGGACCAACATGGGTGAGCAGTTCTTC.

The chain employs TRBV23-1 and TRBJ1-1, with D unclear. TRBV23-1 is assigned to the ORF class and has an uncertain function. The CDR3 consists of 15 residues. Deletions cut 1 base from V and 1 base from J, with 10 bases between. In DNA, the CDR3 is TGCGCCAGCAGTCAATGTGCAGCCTCGAACACTGAAGCTTTCTTT. Residues: CASSQCAASNTEAFF.

This clonotype turned up a few times. CDR3 residues: CASSFLQVYEQYF. In nucleotides, the CDR3 is TGTGCCAGCAGCTTCCTACAGGTGTACGAGCAGTACTTC. The chain couples TRBV11-2 to TRBJ2-7, with D perhaps matching TRBD1 (5 bases). The V end was cut by 3 bases, the J end by 4 bases, with 10 bases between. This CDR3 has 13 amino acids. Germline-derived CDR1 and CDR2 are SGHAT and FQNNGV.

This clonotype was counted ten times or more. The V gene is TRBV18, the J gene TRBJ2-3; D might be TRBD1 (5 bases). Germline V CDR1 and CDR2: KGHSH, LQKENI. CDR3 length: 13 amino acids. V shed 3 bases and J shed 3 bases, with 7 bases lying between them. CDR3 in amino acids: CASSPAGTDTQYF. CDR3 coding DNA: TGTGCCAGCTCACCCGCAGGGACAGATACGCAGTATTTT.

This chain joins TRBV6-6 and TRBJ1-1; 7 nucleotides line up with TRBD1. The CDR3 extends over 13 amino acids. With 7 bases clipped from V and 8 bases from J, the junction kept 10 bases outside the gene matches. Germline-derived CDR1 and CDR2 are MNHNY and SVGAGI (reference sequence). CDR3 residues: CASTPIGTAEAFF. The CDR3 nucleotides read TGTGCCAGCACCCCTATAGGGACAGCAGAAGCTTTCTTT.

The V and J genes are TRBV18 and TRBJ2-3; D possibly corresponds to TRBD2 (5 bases). The CDR3 spans 13 residues. CDR1 and CDR2 from the germline V gene are KGHSH and LQKENI. Trimming took 8 bases from V and 2 from J, leaving 11 bases between them. The CDR3 here is CASRTGNTDTQYF. The CDR3 nucleotides read TGTGCCAGCCGCACGGGAAACACAGATACGCAGTATTTT.

The chain has TRBV28 and TRBJ2-3; a weak D match, TRBD2 (6 bases). Trimming shortened V by 5 bases and J by 0 bases, and 12 bases separated the two germline ends. The germline gives CDR1 MDHEN, CDR2 SYDVKM. The CDR3 is 15 residues long. The chain's CDR3 is CASSAERASTDTQYF. The CDR3 nucleotides are TGTGCCAGCAGTGCCGAGCGGGCTAGCACAGATACGCAGTATTTT.

The chain couples TRBV2 to TRBJ2-1, with D perhaps matching TRBD2 (5 bases). From germline, CDR1 is SNHLY and CDR2 FYNNEI. This CDR3 is 15 amino acids long. Between the trimmed V and J ends, which lost 8 bases and 3 bases, there was a span of 17 bases. CDR3 loop: CASRGLEEGYNEQFF. The CDR3 DNA sequence: TGTGCCAGCCGTGGTCTGGAGGAAGGCTACAATGAGCAGTTCTTC.

This clonotype was found many times. This sequence joins TRBV27 and TRBJ2-3; 7 bases line up with TRBD2. In germline, CDR1 is MNHEY, CDR2 SMNVEV (reference sequence). V trimming: 5 bases; J trimming: 6 bases; junction bases outside the gene matches: 5. The CDR3 has 13 residues. CDR3 sequence: CASSATSEDTQYF. Written as DNA, the CDR3 is TGTGCCAGCAGTGCTACTAGCGAGGATACGCAGTATTTT.

Only a few counts were recorded for this clonotype. The CDR3 DNA follows: TGTGCCAGCAGCCGCGGGACAGGGTCCTACGAGCAGTACTTC. Translated: CASSRGTGSYEQYF. This sequence joins TRBV11-1 and TRBJ2-7; 9 nucleotides agree with TRBD1. The germline CDR1 and CDR2 sequences are SGHAT and FQDESV (reference sequence). The junction had 3 bases not matched to a gene; V was cut back by 5 bases and J by 1 base. The length of the CDR3 is 14 residues. Full variable domain (missing parts from reference TRBV11-1 and TRBJ2-7): EAEVAQSPRYKITEKSQAVAFWCDPISGHATLYWYRQILGQGPELLVQFQDESVVDDSQLPKDRFSAERLKGVDSTLKIQPAELGDSAMYLCASSRGTGSYEQYFGPGTRLTVT.

This clonotype has at least ten counts. The gene calls are TRBV5-5 and TRBJ1-2; TRBD1 agrees at 9 bases. Germline V lookup: CDR1 SGHKS, CDR2 YYEKEE (reference sequence). The CDR3 extends over 15 amino acids. V lost 1 base, J lost 4 bases, and 5 bases stayed unmatched. The CDR3 loop reads CASSLPPGQGYGYTF. CDR3 DNA: TGTGCCAGCAGCTTGCCGCCGGGACAGGGCTATGGCTACACCTTC.

The rearrangement uses TRBV20-1 and TRBJ2-3; D is unclear. Germline V CDR1 and CDR2: DFQATT, SNEGSKA (reference sequence). The CDR3 runs to 15 residues. Trimming cost V 0 bases and J 0 bases, with 10 bases left between them. The CDR3, as DNA: TGCAGTGCTAGAGAACAACGGTCTAGCACAGATACGCAGTATTTT. Translated: CSAREQRSSTDTQYF.